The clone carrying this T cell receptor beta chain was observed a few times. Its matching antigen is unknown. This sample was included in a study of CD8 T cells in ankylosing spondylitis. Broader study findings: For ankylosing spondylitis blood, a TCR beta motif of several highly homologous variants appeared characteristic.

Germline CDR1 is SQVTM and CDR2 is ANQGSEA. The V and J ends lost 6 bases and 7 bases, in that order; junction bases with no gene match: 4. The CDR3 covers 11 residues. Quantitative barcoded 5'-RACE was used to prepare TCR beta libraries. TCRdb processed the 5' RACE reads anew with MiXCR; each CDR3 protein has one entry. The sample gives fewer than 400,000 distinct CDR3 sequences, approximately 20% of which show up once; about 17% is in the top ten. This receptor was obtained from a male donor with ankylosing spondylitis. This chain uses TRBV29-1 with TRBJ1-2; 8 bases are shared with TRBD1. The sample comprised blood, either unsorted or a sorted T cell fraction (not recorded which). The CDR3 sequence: CSVGGQGGYTF. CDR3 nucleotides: TGCAGCGTGGGAGGACAGGGTGGCTACACCTTC.